The T cell receptor beta chain under discussion was sequenced for a study of T cell responses to AZD1222 COVID-19 vaccine. Study-wide findings and caveats: Vaccine-associated CD4 TCRs spanned spike, dominant at 160-218 and 743-854. It was only a handful of AZD1222 recipients who were seropositive at baseline. Two doses of AZD1222 preceded a rise in Spike-specific TCR breadth and depth.

About this clone: What it binds is not known.

The length of the CDR3 is 13 residues. Trimming pared 4 bases from V and 7 bases from J, leaving 13 bases between. In germline, CDR1 is SQVTM, CDR2 ANQGSEA. Only in-frame clones appear in the TCRdb table, and some are missing; sequencing was by immunoSEQ multiplex PCR. The profile shows around 58,000 clones, roughly 90% of them singletons. The genes are TRBV29-1 and TRBJ2-2; no clear D. This specimen consisted of peripheral blood, obtained 28 days after the second AZD1222 dose. The clonotype originates from an adult who received the AZD1222 COVID-19 vaccine. The CDR3 nucleotides are TGCAGCGTTGTAGGTGCCGGCGGCGGGGAGCTGTTTTTT. Translated, it gives CSVVGAGGGELFF.